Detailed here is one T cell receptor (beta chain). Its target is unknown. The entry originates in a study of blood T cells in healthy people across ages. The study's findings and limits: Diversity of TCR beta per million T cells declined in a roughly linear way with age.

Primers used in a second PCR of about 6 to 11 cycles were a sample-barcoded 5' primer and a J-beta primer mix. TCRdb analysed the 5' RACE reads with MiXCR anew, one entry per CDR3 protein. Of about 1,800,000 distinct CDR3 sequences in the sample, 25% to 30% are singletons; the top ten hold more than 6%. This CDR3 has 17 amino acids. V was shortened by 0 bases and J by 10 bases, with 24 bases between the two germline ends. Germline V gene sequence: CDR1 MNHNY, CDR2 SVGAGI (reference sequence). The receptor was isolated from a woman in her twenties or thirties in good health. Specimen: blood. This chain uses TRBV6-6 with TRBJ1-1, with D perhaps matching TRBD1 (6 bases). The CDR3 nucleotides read TGTGCCAGCAGTTACTCGAGGCAGGGAGTCAGCCCACAGGGAGCTTTCTTT. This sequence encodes CASSYSRQGVSPQGAFF.